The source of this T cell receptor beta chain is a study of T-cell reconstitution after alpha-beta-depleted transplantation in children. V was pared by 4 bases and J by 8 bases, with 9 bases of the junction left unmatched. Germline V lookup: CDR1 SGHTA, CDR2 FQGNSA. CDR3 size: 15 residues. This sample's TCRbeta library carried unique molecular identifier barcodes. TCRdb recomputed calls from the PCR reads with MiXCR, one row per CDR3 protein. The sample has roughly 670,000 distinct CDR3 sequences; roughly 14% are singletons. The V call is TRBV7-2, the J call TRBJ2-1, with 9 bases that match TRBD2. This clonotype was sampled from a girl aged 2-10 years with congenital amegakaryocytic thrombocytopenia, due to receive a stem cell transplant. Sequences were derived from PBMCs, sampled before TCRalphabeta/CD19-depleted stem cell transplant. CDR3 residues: CASSSTAGGPDEQFF. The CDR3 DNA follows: TGTGCCAGCAGCTCTACTGCGGGAGGGCCGGATGAGCAGTTCTTC.